The T cell receptor beta chain described here comes from a study of T cells after yellow fever vaccination. Study-wide points: Contaminants from the bulk population, in the form of abundant clonotypes, could be found in FACS-sorted repertoires. Subsequent to the booster, the majority of primary-vaccination clones reappeared (around 96% CD4, 88% CD8). A secondary response was less intense yet reached its peak sooner, at day 5 versus 15.

For TCR, cDNA came from 5'RACE template switching, which added a universal primer site and UMIs. TCRdb called the 5' RACE reads again in MiXCR, with one record for every CDR3 protein. This sample carries about 210,000 distinct CDR3 sequences, approximately 3% of them seen once, and the ten largest clones take about 3%. The CDR3 covers 13 residues. V was pared by 2 bases and J by 7 bases, with 12 bases between. In germline, CDR1 is SGHDT, CDR2 YYEEEE. This clonotype was counted a few times. What it binds is not known. The sequence was obtained from a man aged 18 to 30 who received the YFV17D yellow fever vaccine. The chain uses TRBV5-6 and TRBJ1-2; D is perhaps TRBD1 (6 bases). This material consisted of CD4+ T cells sorted from PBMCs, taken 10 days after the yellow fever booster vaccination. For the CDR3, the DNA is TGTGCCAGCAGCTTTGGGGGGGGCGGTGGCTACACCTTC. This sequence encodes CASSFGGGGGYTF.